The entry below gives a single T cell receptor beta chain sequence along with its context. The antigen remains undetermined. The entry originates in a study of response to subunit inactivated influenza vaccine. TCRdb called the RT-PCR reads again in MiXCR, with one record for every CDR3 protein. The sample holds 500,000 to 600,000 distinct CDR3 sequences, 12% to 15% seen once. V dropped 1 base and J dropped 6 bases, with 15 bases sitting between them. Germline CDR1 reads SGHDN; CDR2 reads FVKESK. This CDR3 has 15 amino acids. Notes on the study in general: New T cells are recruited in small numbers by each seasonal influenza vaccination, according to the authors' suggestion.

The TCR originated in a man aged 45-65 years who received an inactivated influenza vaccine. This specimen was PBMCs from blood, taken roughly 12 days after vaccination. The chain joins TRBV14 to TRBJ1-2; unclear D gene. CDR3 loop: CASSQALVGNHGYTF. In nucleotides, the CDR3 is TGTGCCAGCAGCCAAGCGCTCGTGGGGAACCATGGCTACACCTTC. Full variable domain (remainder filled in from reference TRBV14 and TRBJ1-2): EAGVTQFPSHSVIEKGQTVTLRCDPISGHDNLYWYRRVMGKEIKFLLHFVKESKQDESGMPNNRFLAERTGGTYSTLKVQPAELEDSGVYFCASSQALVGNHGYTFGSGTRLTVV.